This T cell receptor (beta chain) was captured by sequencing in a study of T cell responses to AZD1222 COVID-19 vaccine. Looked up from germline, CDR1 is LGHNT and CDR2 is FRNRAP. The CDR3 is made up of 17 amino acids. Unmatched junction bases numbered 7, after V lost 0 bases and J lost 3 bases. Assay: immunoSEQ multiplex PCR; the TCRdb copy retains only in-frame clones and omits some. The sample shows approximately 200,000 clones, 93% of them seen only once. The rearrangement joins TRBV12-5 to TRBJ1-5; the match to TRBD1 covers 8 bases. This sequence was found in an adult who received the AZD1222 COVID-19 vaccine. Sample: peripheral blood, taken 28 days after the second AZD1222 dose. The CDR3 protein is CASGLVSRTGYNQPQHF. CDR3 DNA: TGTGCTAGTGGTTTGGTGAGTCGGACAGGGTACAATCAGCCCCAGCATTTT.